The 4 T cell receptor beta chains below all came from one sample that was sequenced in a study of T cells in Graves' hyperthyroidism and ophthalmopathy. Amplification of TCR beta CDR3 regions was performed using RNA transcripts as template. A set of HTBI primers served as the primers for a first-round RT-PCR of the TCR CDR3. TCRdb reprocessed the multiplex PCR reads with MiXCR, giving one entry per CDR3 protein. The sample includes roughly 700,000 distinct CDR3 sequences, approximately 40% of them seen just once. The sample comprised blood. The receptors stem from a woman in her 40s with Graves' hyperthyroidism.

This clonotype was seen at least ten times. CDR3 sequence reads: CASSEGGDYYEAFF. The CDR3 DNA sequence: TGTGCCAGCAGTGAAGGTGGGGATTACTATGAAGCTTTCTTT. The chain has TRBV25-1 and TRBJ1-1; D unresolved. Trimming removed 2 bases from V and 7 bases from J, with 14 bases in between. The CDR3 is 14 residues long. Germline assignment: CDR1 MGHDK and CDR2 SYGVNS. Full variable domain (missing parts from reference TRBV25-1 and TRBJ1-1): EADIYQTPRYLVIGTGKKITLECSQTMGHDKMYWYQQDPGMELHLIHYSYGVNSTEKGDLSSESTVSRIRTEHFPLTLESARPSHTSQYLCASSEGGDYYEAFFGQGTRLTVV.

A few counts support this clonotype. The rearrangement links TRBV13 to TRBJ1-1, with 7 bases identical to TRBD1. The germline gives CDR1 PRHDT, CDR2 FYEKMQ (reference sequence). The CDR3 has 15 amino acids. Germline trimming cut 0 bases from V and 7 bases from J; bases unmatched to any gene: 8. The CDR3 sequence: CASSLGLQGEDEAFF. CDR3 coding DNA: TGTGCCAGCAGCTTAGGCCTCCAGGGGGAGGATGAAGCTTTCTTT.

This clonotype showed up many times. The chain carries TRBV7-2 and TRBJ2-6, with D possibly TRBD1 on 6 matching bases. CDR1 is SGHTA, CDR2 FQGNSA, per germline. The CDR3 spans 16 residues. The V end lost 3 bases, the J end lost 0 bases, and 9 bases lay between the germline ends. The CDR3 is CASSFGQFSGANVLTF. For the CDR3, the DNA is TGTGCCAGCAGCTTTGGACAGTTCTCTGGGGCCAACGTCCTGACTTTC.

A remark on this clonotype: This may stem from a read error, because a much larger clone lies one nucleotide away. V usage is TRBV10-2 and J usage is TRBJ1-1, with D possibly TRBD1 on 6 matching bases. This CDR3 has 15 amino acids. Germline lookup yields CDR1 WSHSY and CDR2 SAAADI. CDR3 sequence reads: CASRPLTGKSTEAFF. The CDR3 nucleotides are TGTGCCAGCAGACCCCTGACAGGAAAGAGCACTGAAGCTTTCTTT.